This T cell receptor (beta chain) derives from a study of blood T cell repertoires in COVID-19. The table lists this clone with a count of one. Here immunoSEQ multiplex PCR was the method, and the copy in TCRdb shows in-frame clones only, minus some. The data show 150,000 to 200,000 clones, over 80% seen once. The TCR sequence derives from a woman in her sixties or seventies with COVID-19, enrolled during active disease. Sequencing input: peripheral blood.

The CDR3 protein is CASSYSRTSDNIQYF. CDR3 sequence (DNA): TGTGCCAGCAGTTACTCTCGGACTAGCGATAACATTCAGTACTTC. This sequence joins TRBV6-5 and TRBJ2-4; TRBD2 matches at 9 bases. Germline V lookup: CDR1 MNHEY, CDR2 SVGAGI. J gave up 7 bases and V 0 bases, and 4 bases lay outside the gene matches. There are 15 residues in the CDR3.